This T cell receptor (beta chain) stems from a study of T cells in Graves' hyperthyroidism and ophthalmopathy. General study points: Stable hyperthyroidism was told apart from ophthalmopathy by a model built on 13 V-J features.

The CDR3 regions of TCR beta were amplified from RNA transcripts. With the HTBI primer set, the TCR CDR3 went through a first round of RT-PCR. Via MiXCR, TCRdb re-called the multiplex PCR reads, giving one row per CDR3 protein. The profile covers about half a million distinct CDR3 sequences, with about 20% appearing a single time and 45% to 50% taken by the ten largest. This clonotype was recorded a few times. The antigen is not known. This CDR3 spans 13 amino acids. CDR1 is SGHTA and CDR2 is FQGNSA in the germline V gene. Trimming cost V 5 bases and J 4 bases, with 12 bases left between them. Reasons for excluding patients were uncontrolled infection, other autoimmune disease, pregnancy or lactation.

This chain uses TRBV7-2 with TRBJ2-7, with D unclear. The sample consisted of blood. This receptor was identified in a man in his forties with Graves' ophthalmopathy. CDR3 in DNA: TGTGCCAGCAGCGTTGGGCGCAGGTACGAGCAGTACTTC. It encodes CASSVGRRYEQYF.